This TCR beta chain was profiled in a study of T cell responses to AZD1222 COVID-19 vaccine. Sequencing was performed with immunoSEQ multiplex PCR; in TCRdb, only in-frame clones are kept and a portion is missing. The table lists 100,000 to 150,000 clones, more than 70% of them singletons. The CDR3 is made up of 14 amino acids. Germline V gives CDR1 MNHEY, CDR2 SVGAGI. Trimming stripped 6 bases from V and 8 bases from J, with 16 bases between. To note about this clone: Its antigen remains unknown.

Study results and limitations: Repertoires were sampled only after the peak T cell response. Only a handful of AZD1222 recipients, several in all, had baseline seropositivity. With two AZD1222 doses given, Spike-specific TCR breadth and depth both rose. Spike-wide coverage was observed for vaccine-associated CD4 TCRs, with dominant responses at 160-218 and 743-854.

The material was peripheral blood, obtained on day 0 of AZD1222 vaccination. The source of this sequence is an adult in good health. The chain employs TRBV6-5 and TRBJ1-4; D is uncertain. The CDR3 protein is CASRRERVGEKLFF. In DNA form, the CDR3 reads TGTGCCAGCAGAAGGGAAAGGGTAGGCGAAAAACTGTTTTTT.